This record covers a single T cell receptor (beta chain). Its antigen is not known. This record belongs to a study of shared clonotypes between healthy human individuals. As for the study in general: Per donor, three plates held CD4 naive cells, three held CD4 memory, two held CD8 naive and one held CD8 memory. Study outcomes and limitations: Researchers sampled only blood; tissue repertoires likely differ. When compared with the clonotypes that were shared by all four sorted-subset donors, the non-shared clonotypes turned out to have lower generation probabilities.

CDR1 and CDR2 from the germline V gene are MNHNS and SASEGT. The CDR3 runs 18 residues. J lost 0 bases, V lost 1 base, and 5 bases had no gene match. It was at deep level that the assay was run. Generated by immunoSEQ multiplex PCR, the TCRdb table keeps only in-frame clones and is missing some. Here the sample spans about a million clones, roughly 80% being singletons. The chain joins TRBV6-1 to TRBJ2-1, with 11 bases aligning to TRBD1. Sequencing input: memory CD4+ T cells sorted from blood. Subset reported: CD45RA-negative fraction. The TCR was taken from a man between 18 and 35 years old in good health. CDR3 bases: TGTGCCAGCAGTGAAGGGACAGGGGGCTTTTTCTCCTACAATGAGCAGTTCTTC. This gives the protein CASSEGTGGFFSYNEQFF.